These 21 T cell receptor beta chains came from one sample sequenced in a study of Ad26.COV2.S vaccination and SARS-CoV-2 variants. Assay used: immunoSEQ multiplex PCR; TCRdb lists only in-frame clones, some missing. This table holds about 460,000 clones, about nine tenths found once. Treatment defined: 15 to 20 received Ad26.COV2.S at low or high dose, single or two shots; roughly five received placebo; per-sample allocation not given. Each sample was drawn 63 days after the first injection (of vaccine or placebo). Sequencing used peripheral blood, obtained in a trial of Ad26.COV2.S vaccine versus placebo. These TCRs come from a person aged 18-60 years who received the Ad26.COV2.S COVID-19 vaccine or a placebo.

In DNA, the CDR3 is TGTGCCAGCAGAACCGGACAGACAATTAATGAAAAACTGTTTTTT. Protein: CASRTGQTINEKLFF. The chain couples TRBV11-2 to TRBJ1-4, with D possibly matching TRBD1 (6 bases). V lost 6 bases and J lost 4, with 15 bases in between. The CDR3 length is 15 residues. Germline CDR1 SGHAT, CDR2 FQNNGV.

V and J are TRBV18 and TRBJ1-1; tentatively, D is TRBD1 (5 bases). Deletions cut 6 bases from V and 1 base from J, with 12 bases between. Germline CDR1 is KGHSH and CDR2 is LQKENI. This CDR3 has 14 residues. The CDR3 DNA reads TGTGCCAGCTCGGACTACACAGGGAACACTGAAGCTTTCTTT. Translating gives CASSDYTGNTEAFF.

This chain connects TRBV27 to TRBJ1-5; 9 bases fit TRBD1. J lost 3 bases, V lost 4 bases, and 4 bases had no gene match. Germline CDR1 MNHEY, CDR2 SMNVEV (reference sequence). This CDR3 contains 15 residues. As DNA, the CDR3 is TGTGCCAGCAGTTCAACAGGGGGCCTCAATCAGCCCCAGCATTTT. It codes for CASSSTGGLNQPQHF.

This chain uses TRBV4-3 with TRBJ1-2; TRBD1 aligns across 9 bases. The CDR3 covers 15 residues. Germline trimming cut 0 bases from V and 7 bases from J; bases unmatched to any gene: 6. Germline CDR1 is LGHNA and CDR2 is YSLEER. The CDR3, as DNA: TGCGCCAGCAGCCAAGACACAGGACAGGGGACTGGCTACACCTTC. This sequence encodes CASSQDTGQGTGYTF.

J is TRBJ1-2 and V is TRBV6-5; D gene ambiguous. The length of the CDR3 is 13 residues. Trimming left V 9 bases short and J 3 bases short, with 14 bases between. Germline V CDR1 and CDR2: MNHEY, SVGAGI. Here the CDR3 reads CASSEADYYGYTF. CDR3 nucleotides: TGTGCCAGTAGCGAGGCCGACTACTATGGCTACACCTTC.

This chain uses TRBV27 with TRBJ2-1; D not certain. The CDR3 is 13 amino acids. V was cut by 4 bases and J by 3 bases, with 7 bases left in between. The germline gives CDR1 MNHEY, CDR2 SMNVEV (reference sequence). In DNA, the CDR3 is TGTGCCAGCAGTTCTCCGGGCTACAATGAGCAGTTCTTC. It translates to CASSSPGYNEQFF.

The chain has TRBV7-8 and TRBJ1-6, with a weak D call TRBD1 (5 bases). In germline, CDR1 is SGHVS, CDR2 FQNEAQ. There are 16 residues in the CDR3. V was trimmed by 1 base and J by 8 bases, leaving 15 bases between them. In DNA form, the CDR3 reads TGTGCCAGCAGCTTAGAGGGCCAGGGATTTTATTCACCCCTCCACTTT. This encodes CASSLEGQGFYSPLHF.

DNA for the CDR3: TGTGCCAGTAGTCCGGGACAGGGGGCCTACAATGAGCAGTTCTTC. Translation: CASSPGQGAYNEQFF. The chain is built from TRBV19 and TRBJ2-1; 11 positions match TRBD1. J lost 2 bases, V lost 5 bases, and 2 bases had no gene match. CDR1 and CDR2 from the germline V gene are LNHDA and SQIVND (reference sequence). There are 15 residues in the CDR3.

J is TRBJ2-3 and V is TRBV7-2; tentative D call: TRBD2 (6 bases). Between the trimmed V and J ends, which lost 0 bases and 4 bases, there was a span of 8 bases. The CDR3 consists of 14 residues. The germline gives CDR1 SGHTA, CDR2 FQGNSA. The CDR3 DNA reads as TGTGCCAGCAGCTTAGCGGGCGGGGCAGATACGCAGTATTTT. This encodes CASSLAGGADTQYF.

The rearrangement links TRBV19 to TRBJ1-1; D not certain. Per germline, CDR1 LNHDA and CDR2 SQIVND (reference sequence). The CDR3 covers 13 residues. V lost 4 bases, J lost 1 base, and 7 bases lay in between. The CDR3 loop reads CASSTAGNTEAFF. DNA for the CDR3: TGTGCCAGTAGTACCGCAGGGAACACTGAAGCTTTCTTT.

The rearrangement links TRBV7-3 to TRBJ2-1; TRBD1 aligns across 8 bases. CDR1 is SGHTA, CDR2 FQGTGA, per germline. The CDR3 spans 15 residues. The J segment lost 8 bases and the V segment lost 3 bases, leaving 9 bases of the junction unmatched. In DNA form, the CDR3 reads TGTGCCAGCAGCTTCGCCGGGACAGGTACCGATGAGCAGTTCTTC. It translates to CASSFAGTGTDEQFF.

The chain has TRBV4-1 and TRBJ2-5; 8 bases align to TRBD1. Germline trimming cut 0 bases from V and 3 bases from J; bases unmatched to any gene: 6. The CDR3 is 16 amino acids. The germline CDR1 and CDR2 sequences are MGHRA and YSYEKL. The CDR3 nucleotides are TGCGCCAGCAGCCAAGATAGGGCAGGGGGCGAAGAGACCCAGTACTTC. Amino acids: CASSQDRAGGEETQYF.

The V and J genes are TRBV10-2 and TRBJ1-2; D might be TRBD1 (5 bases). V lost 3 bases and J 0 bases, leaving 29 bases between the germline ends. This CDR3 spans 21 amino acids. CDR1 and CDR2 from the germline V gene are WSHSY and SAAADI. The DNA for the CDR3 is TGCGCCAGCAGTGAAGGTCCGGCGTTAAGTACTGACAGCGGAGCTAACTATGGCTACACCTTC. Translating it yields CASSEGPALSTDSGANYGYTF.

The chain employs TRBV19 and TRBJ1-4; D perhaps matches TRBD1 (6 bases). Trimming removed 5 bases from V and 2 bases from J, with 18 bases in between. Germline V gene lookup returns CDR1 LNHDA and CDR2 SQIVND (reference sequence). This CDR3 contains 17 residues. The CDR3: CASSRGLPLATNEKLFF. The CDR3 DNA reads TGTGCCAGTAGTCGGGGGCTCCCCTTGGCTACTAATGAAAAACTGTTTTTT.

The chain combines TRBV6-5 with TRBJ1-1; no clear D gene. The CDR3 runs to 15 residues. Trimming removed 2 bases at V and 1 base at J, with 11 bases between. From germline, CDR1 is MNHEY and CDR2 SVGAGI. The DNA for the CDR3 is TGTGCCAGCAGTTACATTCCCGACCAGAACACTGAAGCTTTCTTT. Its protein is CASSYIPDQNTEAFF.

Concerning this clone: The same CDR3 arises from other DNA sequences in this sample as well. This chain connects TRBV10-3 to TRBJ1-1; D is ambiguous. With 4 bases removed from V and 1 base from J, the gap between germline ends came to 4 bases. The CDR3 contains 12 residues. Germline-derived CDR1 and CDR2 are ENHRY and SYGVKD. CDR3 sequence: CAISGQNTEAFF. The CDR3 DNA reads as TGTGCCATCAGTGGTCAGAACACTGAAGCTTTCTTT.

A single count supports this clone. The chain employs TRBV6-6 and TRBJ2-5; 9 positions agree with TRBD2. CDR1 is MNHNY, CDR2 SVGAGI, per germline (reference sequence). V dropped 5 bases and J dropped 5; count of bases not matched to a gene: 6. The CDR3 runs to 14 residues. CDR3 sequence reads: CASSAGGGHETQYF. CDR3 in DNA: TGTGCCAGCAGTGCGGGGGGGGGCCATGAGACCCAGTACTTC.

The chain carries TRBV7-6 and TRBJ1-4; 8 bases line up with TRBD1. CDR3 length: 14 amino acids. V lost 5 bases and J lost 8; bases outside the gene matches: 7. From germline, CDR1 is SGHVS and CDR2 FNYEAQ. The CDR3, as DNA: TGTGCCAGCAGCCTCGGACAGGGTCCCGAAAAACTGTTTTTT. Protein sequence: CASSLGQGPEKLFF.

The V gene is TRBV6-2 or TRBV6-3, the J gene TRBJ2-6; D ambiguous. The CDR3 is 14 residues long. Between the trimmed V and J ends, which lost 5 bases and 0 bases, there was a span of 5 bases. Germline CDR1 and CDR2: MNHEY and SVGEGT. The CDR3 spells CASSRSSGANVLTF. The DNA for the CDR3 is TGTGCCAGCAGTAGAAGCTCTGGGGCCAACGTCCTGACTTTC.

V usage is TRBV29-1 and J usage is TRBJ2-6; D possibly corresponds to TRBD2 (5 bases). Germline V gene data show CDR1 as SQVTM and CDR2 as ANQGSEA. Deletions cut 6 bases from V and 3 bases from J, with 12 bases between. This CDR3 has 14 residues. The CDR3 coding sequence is TGCAGCGTCCTGTGGGAGATTGGGGCCAACGTCCTGACTTTC. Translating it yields CSVLWEIGANVLTF.

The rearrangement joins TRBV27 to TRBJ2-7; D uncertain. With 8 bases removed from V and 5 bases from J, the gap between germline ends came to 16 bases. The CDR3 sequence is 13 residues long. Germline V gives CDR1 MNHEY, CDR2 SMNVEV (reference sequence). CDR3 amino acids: CASGEEVKNEQYF. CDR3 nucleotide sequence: TGTGCCAGCGGGGAAGAAGTAAAGAACGAGCAGTACTTC.